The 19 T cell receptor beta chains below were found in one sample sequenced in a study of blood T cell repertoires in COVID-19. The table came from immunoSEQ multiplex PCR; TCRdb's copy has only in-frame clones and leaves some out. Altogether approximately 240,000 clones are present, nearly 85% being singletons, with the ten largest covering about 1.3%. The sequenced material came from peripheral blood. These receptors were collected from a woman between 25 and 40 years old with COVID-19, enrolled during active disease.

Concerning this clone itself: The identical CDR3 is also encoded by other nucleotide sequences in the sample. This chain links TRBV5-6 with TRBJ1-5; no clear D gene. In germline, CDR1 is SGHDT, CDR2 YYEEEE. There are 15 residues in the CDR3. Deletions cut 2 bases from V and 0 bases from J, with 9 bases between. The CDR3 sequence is CASSFAGGSNQPQHF. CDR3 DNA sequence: TGTGCCAGCAGCTTCGCAGGAGGTAGCAATCAGCCCCAGCATTTT.

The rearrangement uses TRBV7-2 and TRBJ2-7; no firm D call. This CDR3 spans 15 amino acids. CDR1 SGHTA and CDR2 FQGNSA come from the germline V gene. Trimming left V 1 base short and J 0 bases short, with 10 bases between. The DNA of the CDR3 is TGTGCCAGCAGCTTAGGCCCAGTAAGCTCCTACGAGCAGTACTTC. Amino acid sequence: CASSLGPVSSYEQYF.

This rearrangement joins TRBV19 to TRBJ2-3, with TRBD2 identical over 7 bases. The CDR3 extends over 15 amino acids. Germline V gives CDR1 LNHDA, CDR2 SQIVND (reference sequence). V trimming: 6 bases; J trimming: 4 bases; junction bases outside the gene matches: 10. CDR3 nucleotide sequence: TGTGCCAGTAGCCCTACTAGCGAAGGAGCAGATACGCAGTATTTT. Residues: CASSPTSEGADTQYF.

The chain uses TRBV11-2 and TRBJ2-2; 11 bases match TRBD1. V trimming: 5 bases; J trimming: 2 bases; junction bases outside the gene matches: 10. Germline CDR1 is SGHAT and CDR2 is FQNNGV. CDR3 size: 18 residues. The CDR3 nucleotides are TGTGCCAGCAGCCGATGGGACAGGGGGTTTAGCAACACCGGGGAGCTGTTTTTT. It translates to CASSRWDRGFSNTGELFF.

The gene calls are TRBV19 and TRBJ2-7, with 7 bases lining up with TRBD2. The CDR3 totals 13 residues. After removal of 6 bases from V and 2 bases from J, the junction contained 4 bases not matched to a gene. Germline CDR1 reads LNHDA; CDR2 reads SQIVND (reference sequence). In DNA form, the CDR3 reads TGTGCCAGTAGCGAGCGGGGACCCTACGAGCAGTACTTC. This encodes CASSERGPYEQYF. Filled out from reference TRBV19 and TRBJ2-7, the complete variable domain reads DGGITQSPKYLFRKEGQNVTLSCEQNLNHDAMYWYRQDPGQGLRLIYYSQIVNDFQKGDIAEGYSVSREKKESFPLTVTSAQKNPTAFYLCASSERGPYEQYFGPGTRLTVT.

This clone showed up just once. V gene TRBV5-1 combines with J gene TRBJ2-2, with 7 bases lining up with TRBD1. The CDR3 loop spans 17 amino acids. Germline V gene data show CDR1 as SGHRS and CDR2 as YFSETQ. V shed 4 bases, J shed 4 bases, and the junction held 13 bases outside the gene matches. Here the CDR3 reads CASSGARGRGSTGELFF. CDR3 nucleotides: TGCGCCAGCAGCGGCGCCAGGGGCAGGGGGAGCACCGGGGAGCTGTTTTTT.

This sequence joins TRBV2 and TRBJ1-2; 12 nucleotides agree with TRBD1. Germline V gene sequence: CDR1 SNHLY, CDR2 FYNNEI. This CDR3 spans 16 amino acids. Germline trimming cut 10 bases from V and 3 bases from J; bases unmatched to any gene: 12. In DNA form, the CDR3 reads TGTGCCACCCAACCCGGGACAGGGGGCGCCTACTATGGCTACACCTTC. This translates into CATQPGTGGAYYGYTF.

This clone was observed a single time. The CDR3 DNA follows: TGTGCCAGCAGCCAAGTGGGACAGGGCACCTACGAGCAGTACTTC. Protein sequence: CASSQVGQGTYEQYF. This chain joins TRBV14 and TRBJ2-7, with TRBD1 matching over 9 bases. Per germline, CDR1 SGHDN and CDR2 FVKESK. Trimming took 1 base from V and 2 from J; bases not matched to a gene: 3. This CDR3 has 15 amino acids. Together with reference TRBV14 and TRBJ2-7, the CDR3 gives the full variable domain: EAGVTQFPSHSVIEKGQTVTLRCDPISGHDNLYWYRRVMGKEIKFLLHFVKESKQDESGMPNNRFLAERTGGTYSTLKVQPAELEDSGVYFCASSQVGQGTYEQYFGPGTRLTVT.

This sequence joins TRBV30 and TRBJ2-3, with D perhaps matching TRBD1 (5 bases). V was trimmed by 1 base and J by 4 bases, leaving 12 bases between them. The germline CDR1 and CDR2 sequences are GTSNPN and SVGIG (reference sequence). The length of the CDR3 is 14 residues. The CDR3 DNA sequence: TGTGCCTGGAGTGCTTCCAGGGCGGCAGATACGCAGTATTTT. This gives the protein CAWSASRAADTQYF.

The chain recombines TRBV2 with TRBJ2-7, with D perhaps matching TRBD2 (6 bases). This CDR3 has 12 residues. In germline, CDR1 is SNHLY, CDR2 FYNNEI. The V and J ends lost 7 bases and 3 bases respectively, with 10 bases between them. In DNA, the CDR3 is TGTGCCAGCAACGAGGACTACTACGAGCAGTACTTC. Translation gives CASNEDYYEQYF.

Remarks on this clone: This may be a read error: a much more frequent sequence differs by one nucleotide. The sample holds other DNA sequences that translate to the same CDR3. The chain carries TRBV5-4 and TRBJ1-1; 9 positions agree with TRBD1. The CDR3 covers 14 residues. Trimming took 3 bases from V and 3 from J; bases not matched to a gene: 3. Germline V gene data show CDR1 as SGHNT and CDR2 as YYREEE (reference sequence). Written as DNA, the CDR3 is TGTGCCAGCAGCTGGGGACAGGGCGACACTGAAGCTTTCTTT. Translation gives CASSWGQGDTEAFF.

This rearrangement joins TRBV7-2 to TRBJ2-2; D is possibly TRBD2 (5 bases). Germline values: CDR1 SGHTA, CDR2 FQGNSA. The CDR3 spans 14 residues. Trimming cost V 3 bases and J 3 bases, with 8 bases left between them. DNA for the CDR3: TGTGCCAGCAGCTTTACTAGTTACACCGGGGAGCTGTTTTTT. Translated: CASSFTSYTGELFF.

CDR3 region: CASSEARRALYTF. Written as DNA, the CDR3 is TGTGCCAGCAGTGAAGCGCGCAGGGCTCTCTACACCTTC. V is TRBV6-1 and J is TRBJ1-2; weak D call: TRBD1 (5 bases). Trimming stripped 0 bases from V and 10 bases from J, with 12 bases between. Per the germline V gene, CDR1 is MNHNS and CDR2 is SASEGT. The CDR3 runs 13 residues.

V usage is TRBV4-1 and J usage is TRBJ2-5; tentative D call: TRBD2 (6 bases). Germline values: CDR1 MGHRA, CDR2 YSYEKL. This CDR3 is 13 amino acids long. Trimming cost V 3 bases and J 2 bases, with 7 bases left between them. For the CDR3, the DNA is TGCGCCAGCAGCCAGGGAGGTCAAGAGACCCAGTACTTC. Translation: CASSQGGQETQYF.

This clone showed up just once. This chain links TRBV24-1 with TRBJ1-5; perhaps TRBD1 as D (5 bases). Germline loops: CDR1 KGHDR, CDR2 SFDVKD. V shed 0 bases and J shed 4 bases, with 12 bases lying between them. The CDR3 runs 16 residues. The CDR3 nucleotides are TGTGCCACCAGTGATTTGGGGCAGGGAGGGAATCAGCCCCAGCATTTT. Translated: CATSDLGQGGNQPQHF.

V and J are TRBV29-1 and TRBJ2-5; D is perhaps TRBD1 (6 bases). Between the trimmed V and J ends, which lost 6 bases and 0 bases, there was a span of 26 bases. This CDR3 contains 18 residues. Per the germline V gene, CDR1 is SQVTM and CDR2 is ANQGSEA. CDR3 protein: CSVGFLGAGIVNQETQYF. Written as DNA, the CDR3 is TGCAGCGTGGGCTTTTTGGGGGCTGGGATCGTGAACCAAGAGACCCAGTACTTC.

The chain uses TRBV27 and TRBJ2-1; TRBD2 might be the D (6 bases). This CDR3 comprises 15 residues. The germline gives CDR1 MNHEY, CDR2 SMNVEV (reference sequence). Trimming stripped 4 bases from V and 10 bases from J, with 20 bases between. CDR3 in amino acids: CASSSTSTPTREQFF. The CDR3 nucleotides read TGTGCCAGCAGTTCCACTAGCACTCCAACGCGAGAGCAGTTCTTC.

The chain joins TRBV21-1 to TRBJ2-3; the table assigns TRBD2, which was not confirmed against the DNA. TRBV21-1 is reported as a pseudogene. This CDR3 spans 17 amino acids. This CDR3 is CARIGELAVYPTDTQYF. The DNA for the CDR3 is TGTGCCAGGATCGGGGAACTAGCGGTTTACCCCACAGATACGCAGTATTTT.

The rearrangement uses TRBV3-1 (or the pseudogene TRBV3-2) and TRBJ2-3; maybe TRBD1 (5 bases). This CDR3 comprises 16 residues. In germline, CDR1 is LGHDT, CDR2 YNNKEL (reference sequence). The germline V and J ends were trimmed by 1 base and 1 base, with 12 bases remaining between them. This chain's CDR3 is CASSQARGEGTDTQYF. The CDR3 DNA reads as TGTGCCAGCAGCCAAGCTAGGGGCGAAGGCACAGATACGCAGTATTTT.